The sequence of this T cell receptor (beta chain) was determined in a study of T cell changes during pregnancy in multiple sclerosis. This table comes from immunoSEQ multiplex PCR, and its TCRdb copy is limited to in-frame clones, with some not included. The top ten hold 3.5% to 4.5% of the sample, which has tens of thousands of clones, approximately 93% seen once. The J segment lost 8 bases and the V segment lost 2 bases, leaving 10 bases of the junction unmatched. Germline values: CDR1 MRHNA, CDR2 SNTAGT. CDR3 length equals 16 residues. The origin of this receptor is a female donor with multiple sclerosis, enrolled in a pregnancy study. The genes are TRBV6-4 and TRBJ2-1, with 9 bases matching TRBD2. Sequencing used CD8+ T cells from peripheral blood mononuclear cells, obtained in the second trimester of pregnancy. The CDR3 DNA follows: TGTGCCAGCAGTGACCGGCGGGGGGGAGGGAATGATGAGCAGTTCTTC. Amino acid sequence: CASSDRRGGGNDEQFF.